One and the same sample provided the 31 T cell receptor beta chains below, sequenced in a study of neoadjuvant nivolumab and ipilimumab in lung cancer. The repertoire was sequenced with immunoSEQ multiplex PCR; TCRdb's copy has only in-frame clones and lacks some. The table includes roughly 8,700 clones, around three quarters detected once. This sample comprised tumor tissue, obtained after neoadjuvant nivolumab, alone or with ipilimumab, at or shortly before surgery. These receptors came from an adult with non-small cell lung cancer.

The CDR3 reads CASSLRFGGSSGLSTDTQYF. Written as DNA, the CDR3 is TGTGCCAGCAGTTTGAGATTTGGCGGGAGCTCCGGACTTAGCACAGATACGCAGTATTTT. The chain is built from TRBV27 and TRBJ2-3; 7 bases align to TRBD2. Germline CDR1 and CDR2: MNHEY and SMNVEV (reference sequence). The V segment lost 3 bases and the J segment 0 bases; nucleotides outside the gene matches: 18. The length of the CDR3 is 20 residues.

The V and J genes are TRBV18 and TRBJ2-7; the match to TRBD2 covers 7 bases. With V trimmed by 3 bases and J by 2 bases, 4 bases remained unmatched. Per germline, CDR1 KGHSH and CDR2 LQKENI. This CDR3 is 14 amino acids long. CDR3 sequence: CASSPLAVTYEQYF. For the CDR3, the DNA is TGTGCCAGCTCACCCCTAGCGGTAACCTACGAGCAGTACTTC.

The chain has TRBV10-3 and TRBJ1-2, with TRBD1 as a possible D gene (6 bases). This CDR3 spans 15 amino acids. V was pared by 6 bases and J by 0 bases, with 14 bases between. Germline V gene sequence: CDR1 ENHRY, CDR2 SYGVKD. Here the CDR3 reads CAISGQLSTNYGYTF. In nucleotides, the CDR3 is TGTGCCATCAGCGGACAGCTTTCCACTAACTATGGCTACACCTTC.

V usage is TRBV28 and J usage is TRBJ1-5; 9 nucleotides agree with TRBD1. Germline V lookup: CDR1 MDHEN, CDR2 SYDVKM. Trimming removed 4 bases from V and 5 bases from J; junction bases left unmatched: 6. CDR3 length: 15 amino acids. For the CDR3, the DNA is TGTGCCAGCAGTTCGGGAGACAGGGGGGATCAGCCCCAGCATTTT. It translates to CASSSGDRGDQPQHF.

The chain recombines TRBV12-2 with TRBJ1-1; the table's D call of TRBD1 was not tested on the DNA. TRBV12-2 is termed a pseudogene. The CDR3 is 17 residues long. CDR3 bases: TGTGCAAGTCGCTTAATTGGACAGCCTTGGACCGGGCCTGAAGCTTTCTTT. The encoded protein is CASRLIGQPWTGPEAFF.

V gene TRBV30 combines with J gene TRBJ2-5; perhaps D is TRBD1 or TRBD2 (6 bases each). CDR1 is GTSNPN and CDR2 is SVGIG in the germline V gene (reference sequence). With 2 bases removed from V and 4 bases from J, the gap between germline ends came to 11 bases. This CDR3 is built from 13 residues. CDR3 amino acids: CAWSRGRRETQYF. CDR3 coding DNA: TGTGCCTGGAGTCGGGGGCGCAGAGAGACCCAGTACTTC.

This chain connects TRBV2 to TRBJ1-4, with TRBD1 matching over 12 bases. V lost 6 bases to trimming and J lost 5 bases; unmatched junction nucleotides: 1. CDR1 is SNHLY, CDR2 FYNNEI, per germline. CDR3 length: 14 amino acids. The CDR3 here is CASRGTGGNEKLFF. CDR3 sequence (DNA): TGTGCCAGCAGAGGGACAGGGGGCAATGAAAAACTGTTTTTT.

The V gene is TRBV2, the J gene TRBJ2-7; TRBD2 aligns across 7 bases. V shed 4 bases, J shed 3 bases, and the junction held 6 bases outside the gene matches. The CDR3 sequence is 14 residues long. The V gene's germline CDR1 is SNHLY and CDR2 FYNNEI. The CDR3 loop is CASSAYSGVYEQYF. In DNA, the CDR3 is TGTGCCAGCAGTGCCTACAGCGGGGTCTACGAGCAGTACTTC.

This CDR3 reads CASSDEETTQYF. CDR3 sequence (DNA): TGTGCCAGCAGTGACGAGGAGACCACGCAGTATTTT. This chain uses TRBV6-4 with TRBJ2-3; D is unclear. CDR3 size: 12 residues. CDR1 is MRHNA, CDR2 SNTAGT, per germline. The germline V and J ends were trimmed by 2 bases and 9 bases, with 9 bases remaining between them.

V is TRBV7-8 and J is TRBJ1-1, with TRBD1 as a possible D gene (5 bases). V was cut by 5 bases and J by 8 bases, with 21 bases left in between. The CDR3 runs to 15 residues. CDR1 and CDR2 from the germline V gene are SGHVS and FQNEAQ. The DNA of the CDR3 is TGTGCCAGCAGCGCCCTTGCAGGGTGGTGGACCGAAGCTTTCTTT. Translating gives CASSALAGWWTEAFF.

This clone was seen only a few times. The rearrangement links TRBV10-3 to TRBJ1-1, with TRBD1 identical over 10 bases. Germline CDR1 reads ENHRY; CDR2 reads SYGVKD. Trimming removed 3 bases from V and 6 bases from J; junction bases left unmatched: 4. The CDR3 contains 14 residues. CDR3 coding DNA: TGTGCCATCAGTGACGGACAGGGGGTTCCTGAAGCTTTCTTT. It translates to CAISDGQGVPEAFF.

This chain joins TRBV2 and TRBJ1-1, with D uncertain. The CDR3 totals 10 residues. V lost 7 bases to trimming and J lost 6 bases, with 6 bases between them. Germline V gene sequence: CDR1 SNHLY, CDR2 FYNNEI. The CDR3 is CASIGSEAFF. The CDR3 nucleotides are TGTGCCAGCATCGGGTCTGAAGCTTTCTTT.

CDR3 residues: CASRGSYNEQFF. CDR3 coding DNA: TGTGCCAGCCGGGGCTCCTACAATGAGCAGTTCTTC. This chain links TRBV27 with TRBJ2-1, with D possibly TRBD2 on 5 matching bases. This CDR3 has 12 residues. In germline, CDR1 is MNHEY, CDR2 SMNVEV (reference sequence). Deletions cut 8 bases from V and 0 bases from J, with 5 bases between.

The V call is TRBV6-5, the J call TRBJ1-2; a possible D gene is TRBD1 (5 bases). The CDR3 is 14 residues long. The germline gives CDR1 MNHEY, CDR2 SVGAGI. V lost 5 bases and J 3 bases, leaving 13 bases between the germline ends. The CDR3 bases are TGTGCCAGCAGTGAGGGGTGGTGGGACTATGGCTACACCTTC. Translated, it gives CASSEGWWDYGYTF.

The chain uses TRBV4-3 and TRBJ2-7, with 10 bases aligning to TRBD2. V lost 0 bases and J lost 0; bases outside the gene matches: 5. The CDR3 contains 17 residues. The germline CDR1 and CDR2 sequences are LGHNA and YSLEER. The DNA for the CDR3 is TGCGCCAGCAGCCAAGATCTTGGACTAGCGGCCTCCTACGAGCAGTACTTC. Encoded protein: CASSQDLGLAASYEQYF.

The chain combines TRBV6-4 with TRBJ2-3; 7 nucleotides agree with TRBD2. With V trimmed by 2 bases and J by 4 bases, 6 bases remained unmatched. CDR3 length equals 15 residues. Germline CDR1 reads MRHNA; CDR2 reads SNTAGT. This chain's CDR3 is CASSDEGGKADTQYF. CDR3 nucleotides: TGTGCCAGCAGTGACGAGGGAGGGAAGGCAGATACGCAGTATTTT.

Written as DNA, the CDR3 is TGTGCCAGCATCCGGGACAGGGTAAGGAATCAGCCCCAGCATTTT. It yields the protein CASIRDRVRNQPQHF. V gene TRBV6-1 combines with J gene TRBJ1-5; 9 positions agree with TRBD1. The CDR3 is made up of 15 amino acids. Germline CDR1 MNHNS, CDR2 SASEGT. V trimming: 7 bases; J trimming: 4 bases; junction bases outside the gene matches: 8.

This clone was picked up a small number of times. The V and J genes are TRBV7-2 and TRBJ2-5; 7 nucleotides line up with TRBD2. After removal of 4 bases from V and 5 bases from J, the junction contained 10 bases not matched to a gene. Germline V gene data show CDR1 as SGHTA and CDR2 as FQGNSA. This CDR3 has 15 residues. As DNA, the CDR3 is TGTGCCAGCAGCTGGGCTAGCGGATCCGGGGAGACCCAGTACTTC. Translating gives CASSWASGSGETQYF.

This clone was counted a single time. The chain combines TRBV30 with TRBJ1-2; maybe TRBD1 (5 bases). The CDR3 is made up of 17 amino acids. The germline CDR1 and CDR2 sequences are GTSNPN and SVGIG (reference sequence). V was pared by 0 bases and J by 2 bases, with 19 bases between. CDR3: CAWSVEVYLGENYGYTF. The CDR3 DNA follows: TGTGCCTGGAGTGTCGAGGTCTACTTAGGGGAGAACTATGGCTACACCTTC. The complete variable domain, with remaining parts taken from reference TRBV30 and TRBJ1-2, reads SQTIHQWPATLVQPVGSPLSLECTVEGTSNPNLYWYRQAAGRGLQLLFYSVGIGQISSEVPQNLSASRPQDRQFILSSKKLLLSDSGFYLCAWSVEVYLGENYGYTFGSGTRLTVV.

V usage is TRBV28 and J usage is TRBJ2-7; 8 positions agree with TRBD1. The germline V gene encodes CDR1 MDHEN and CDR2 SYDVKM. The CDR3 has 13 residues. Trimming at V came to 3 bases and at J to 6 bases, leaving 4 bases not matched to a gene. Here the CDR3 DNA reads TGTGCCAGCAGTTTTGGTACAGGGGGCGAGCAGTACTTC. Its protein product is CASSFGTGGEQYF.

J is TRBJ2-5 and V is TRBV9; D may be TRBD2 (6 bases). Germline CDR1 and CDR2: SGDLS and YYNGEE. V was pared by 3 bases and J by 0 bases, with 9 bases between. This CDR3 region has 14 residues. CDR3 sequence (DNA): TGTGCCAGCAGCGCGGGACTGTACCAAGAGACCCAGTACTTC. It codes for CASSAGLYQETQYF.

This clone has a handful of counts. The rearrangement joins TRBV30 to TRBJ1-1; no firm D call. From germline, CDR1 is GTSNPN and CDR2 SVGIG (reference sequence). Between the trimmed V and J ends, which lost 5 bases and 1 base, there was a span of 8 bases. The CDR3 is made up of 12 amino acids. CDR3 bases: TGTGCCTGGCGATACGCGAACACTGAAGCTTTCTTT. It translates to CAWRYANTEAFF.

The chain couples TRBV10-3 to TRBJ2-1, with 9 nucleotides matching TRBD1. The CDR3 is made up of 15 amino acids. Trimming at V came to 6 bases and at J to 5 bases, leaving 8 bases not matched to a gene. Germline V gene data show CDR1 as ENHRY and CDR2 as SYGVKD. The CDR3 sequence: CAIRNPGQGNNEQFF. The DNA of the CDR3 is TGTGCCATCAGAAATCCGGGACAGGGTAACAATGAGCAGTTCTTC.

The chain has TRBV4-3 and TRBJ2-3; 9 bases align to TRBD2. In germline, CDR1 is LGHNA, CDR2 YSLEER. V shed 0 bases, J shed 1 base, and the junction held 8 bases outside the gene matches. The CDR3 sequence is 18 residues long. Here the CDR3 reads CASSQDRWIAGGTDTQYF. As DNA, the CDR3 is TGCGCCAGCAGCCAAGATCGGTGGATAGCGGGAGGCACAGATACGCAGTATTTT.

V and J are TRBV5-6 and TRBJ2-7; D uncertain. Germline CDR1 SGHDT, CDR2 YYEEEE. CDR3 size: 14 residues. Trimming cost V 0 bases and J 3 bases, with 10 bases left between them. The DNA for the CDR3 is TGTGCCAGCAGCTTGGGCACGCTGAGCTACGAGCAGTACTTC. Its translation is CASSLGTLSYEQYF.

V usage is TRBV5-1 and J usage is TRBJ1-2; 8 bases line up with TRBD1. The CDR3 length is 14 residues. Trimming cost V 4 bases and J 9 bases; bases outside gene matches: 11. Germline CDR1 is SGHRS and CDR2 is YFSETQ. The CDR3 DNA reads TGCGCCAGCAGCCTAGGACAGGGAGGGATTCGCTACACCTTC. Translated, it gives CASSLGQGGIRYTF.

V and J are TRBV11-2 and TRBJ1-1; 9 bases are shared with TRBD1. Germline trimming cut 4 bases from V and 6 bases from J; bases unmatched to any gene: 6. Germline CDR1 SGHAT, CDR2 FQNNGV. CDR3 size: 14 residues. The CDR3 sequence: CASSSQGAGAEAFF. The CDR3 region has the DNA TGTGCCAGCAGCTCACAGGGGGCTGGGGCTGAAGCTTTCTTT.

The chain is built from TRBV2 and TRBJ2-5; 12 nucleotides align to TRBD2. V lost 4 bases to trimming and J lost 5 bases; unmatched junction nucleotides: 5. The CDR3 is made up of 15 amino acids. CDR1 is SNHLY, CDR2 FYNNEI, per germline. The CDR3, as DNA: TGTGCCAGCAGTGCCCGACTAGCGGGAGTTGAGACCCAGTACTTC. This sequence encodes CASSARLAGVETQYF.

The rearrangement uses TRBV7-8 and TRBJ2-7, with 7 positions matching TRBD1. Unmatched junction bases numbered 11, after V lost 7 bases and J lost 5 bases. The CDR3 consists of 14 residues. Germline V lookup: CDR1 SGHVS, CDR2 FQNEAQ. The CDR3 DNA reads TGTGCCAGCATGAAGGGGGCCGAAGTAGACGAGCAGTACTTC. Its translation is CASMKGAEVDEQYF. Full variable domain (outside the CDR3, taken from reference TRBV7-8 and TRBJ2-7): GAGVSQSPRYKVAKRGQDVALRCDPISGHVSLFWYQQALGQGPEFLTYFQNEAQLDKSGLPSDRFFAERPEGSVSTLKIQRTQQEDSAVYLCASMKGAEVDEQYFGPGTRLTVT.

This sequence joins TRBV6-5 and TRBJ2-1, with 7 bases that match TRBD2. V lost 4 bases to trimming and J lost 7 bases; unmatched junction nucleotides: 13. The CDR3 sequence is 16 residues long. The V gene's germline CDR1 is MNHEY and CDR2 SVGAGI. CDR3 loop: CASSSLGSGWKNEQFF. The DNA for the CDR3 is TGTGCCAGCAGTTCCCTAGGTAGCGGGTGGAAGAATGAGCAGTTCTTC.

V is TRBV11-3 and J is TRBJ2-3, with D hard to call. CDR3 size: 14 residues. Germline CDR1 reads SGHNT; CDR2 reads YENEEA. The germline V and J ends were trimmed by 5 bases and 0 bases, with 9 bases remaining between them. CDR3 sequence: CASSQRGSTDTQYF. CDR3 nucleotides: TGTGCCAGCAGCCAACGTGGGAGCACAGATACGCAGTATTTT.